The clone carrying this T cell receptor beta chain was recorded at least ten times. Its antigen is not identified. V gave up 0 bases and J gave up 4 bases, with 9 bases separating them. This CDR3 region has 14 residues. CDR1 LGHDT and CDR2 YNNKEL come from the germline V gene (reference sequence). Out of roughly 9.1 ml of fresh peripheral blood came the PBMCs. Amplification targeted TCR beta CDR3 regions from RNA transcripts. During a first-round RT-PCR of the TCR CDR3, the HTBI primer set was used. TCRdb re-derived calls from the multiplex PCR reads in MiXCR, one entry per CDR3 protein. The sample holds roughly 580,000 distinct CDR3 sequences, approximately 15% seen once. The data were taken from a study of T cells in Graves' hyperthyroidism and ophthalmopathy. Study-level points and caveats: Also found in blood were most expanded thyroid clonotypes above 0.001.

The chain employs TRBV3-1 and TRBJ1-1; D may be TRBD1 (5 bases). The receptor was isolated from a woman in her twenties or thirties with Graves' hyperthyroidism that later progressed to Graves' ophthalmopathy. Material: blood. The CDR3 region has the DNA TGTGCCAGCAGCCAAGAGACCAGGGCCACTGAAGCTTTCTTT. It translates to CASSQETRATEAFF.